A selection of T cell receptor beta chains follows, all from one sample in a study of blood T cell repertoires in COVID-19. Sequencing was performed with immunoSEQ multiplex PCR; in TCRdb, only in-frame clones are kept and a portion is missing. The top ten hold roughly 8.1% of the sample, which has more than 75,000 clones, about 86% seen once. Sequencing input: peripheral blood. Source of these receptors: a woman between 65 and 79 years old with acute or convalescent COVID-19. Both conserved end residues are part of each CDR3.

TRBJ2-5 TRBV2 CASGAVYQETQYF
TRBJ1-5 TRBV27 CASSLEGWGNQPQHF
TRBJ1-6 TRBV4-1 CASSQEAPGGSLKSLHF
TRBJ1-3 TRBV9 CASSVGQAPTSSGNTIYF
TRBJ1-2 TRBV9 CASSPRLDRGGYGYTF
TRBJ1-1 TRBV15 CATSRDPRAGGEAFF
TRBJ1-2 TRBV4-1 CASSSTENYGYTF
TRBJ2-3 TRBV5-4 CASSGTGGAEDTQYF
TRBJ1-2 TRBV7-8 CASSMNPGQSYGYTF
TRBJ2-1 TRBV5-6 CASSLAGQGHNEQFF
TRBJ2-7 TRBV27 CASSGAVGKTYEQYF
TRBJ1-1 TRBV11-2 CASSSRDRNTEAFF
TRBJ2-2 TRBV7-9 CASSLRRKNTGELFF
TRBJ2-1 TRBV19 CASSIREGGDEQFF
TRBJ1-2 TRBV27 CASSPERTNYGYTF
TRBJ1-2 TRBV6-5 CASSYRGGDYGYTF
TRBJ1-1 TRBV28 CASSFSPGRTEAFF
TRBJ2-1 TRBV13 CASSSKRGYNNEQFF
TRBJ1-6 TRBV19 CASSLDRMDNSPLHF
TRBJ1-4 TRBV30 CAWNSAVGDEKLFF
TRBJ2-7 TRBV20-1 CSVTTRYEQYF
TRBJ2-1 TRBV5-4 CASSHTGTTYNEQFF
TRBJ1-1 TRBV12-3/TRBV12-4 CASGGLLGTEAFF
TRBJ1-4 TRBV29-1 CSVNKEGREGEKLFF
TRBJ2-7 TRBV19 CASSIGPPRASGNYEQYF
TRBJ1-2 TRBV9 CASSVRQQNYGYTF
TRBJ2-7 TRBV15 CATSRDRGTSLYEQYF
TRBJ2-2 TRBV19 CASSMFRGTGELFF
TRBJ1-5 TRBV5-1 CASAQGASNQPQHF
TRBJ1-6 TRBV3-1/TRBV3-2 CASSLLGTGVSPLHF